These T cell receptor beta chains were read from a single sample in a study of OX40 agonist ivuxolimab in advanced cancers. Sequenced by immunoSEQ multiplex PCR; TCRdb stores in-frame clones only, minus some. The data show some 80,000 clones, with 70% to 90% seen just once and 0.72% held by the top ten. The sample consisted of CD4+ or CD8+ T cells sorted from blood, taken in a trial of the OX40 agonist ivuxolimab. These receptors were taken from an adult with an advanced solid tumor such as melanoma, head and neck, liver or kidney cancer. The CDR3 runs from the conserved cysteine through the conserved F or W. The order of the fields is J gene, D gene, clone size, V gene, CDR3 protein, CDR3 DNA. The D gene is left open where the match is weak. Rows give clone size only sometimes, using once, few, many, or a class for an expanded clone.

J gene: TRBJ1-3
D gene: .
clone size: .
V gene: TRBV6-1
CDR3 protein: CASSDMAGNTIYF
CDR3 DNA: TGTGCCAGCAGTGATATGGCTGGAAACACCATATATTTT

J gene: TRBJ1-5
D gene: .
clone size: .
V gene: TRBV2
CDR3 protein: CASSEVWGIQPQHF
CDR3 DNA: TGTGCCAGCAGTGAAGTTTGGGGCATTCAGCCCCAGCATTTT

J gene: TRBJ1-6
D gene: TRBD1
clone size: .
V gene: TRBV7-2
CDR3 protein: CASSLTGQGNSPLHF
CDR3 DNA: TGTGCCAGCAGCCTAACGGGACAGGGAAATTCACCCCTCCACTTT

J gene: TRBJ1-2
D gene: .
clone size: .
V gene: TRBV29-1
CDR3 protein: CSVEQGGYGYTF
CDR3 DNA: TGCAGCGTCGAACAGGGTGGCTATGGCTACACCTTC

J gene: TRBJ2-1
D gene: .
clone size: .
V gene: TRBV7-2
CDR3 protein: CASSLGAGEQFF
CDR3 DNA: TGTGCCAGCAGCTTAGGGGCAGGTGAGCAGTTCTTC

J gene: TRBJ2-7
D gene: .
clone size: few
V gene: TRBV5-1
CDR3 protein: CASSLPGRLAEQYF
CDR3 DNA: TGCGCCAGCAGCTTGCCGGGGAGGCTGGCCGAGCAGTACTTC

J gene: TRBJ2-7
D gene: .
clone size: .
V gene: TRBV7-8
CDR3 protein: CASSPSSLSSYEQYF
CDR3 DNA: TGTGCCAGCAGCCCCTCCAGCCTAAGCTCCTACGAGCAGTACTTC

J gene: TRBJ1-1
D gene: TRBD1
clone size: .
V gene: TRBV29-1
CDR3 protein: CSVSSGQNVAEAFF
CDR3 DNA: TGCAGCGTTTCTTCGGGACAGAATGTGGCTGAAGCTTTCTTT

J gene: TRBJ2-6
D gene: .
clone size: .
V gene: TRBV30
CDR3 protein: CAWSRGTGANVLTF
CDR3 DNA: TGTGCCTGGAGTCGGGGAACCGGGGCCAACGTCCTGACTTTC

J gene: TRBJ1-4
D gene: .
clone size: .
V gene: TRBV7-2
CDR3 protein: CASSRGGVAHSNEKLFF
CDR3 DNA: TGTGCCAGCAGCCGGGGCGGGGTGGCTCATAGTAATGAAAAACTGTTTTTT

J gene: TRBJ2-1
D gene: .
clone size: .
V gene: TRBV7-2
CDR3 protein: CASSLRQGYSNEQFF
CDR3 DNA: TGTGCCAGCAGCTTACGCCAGGGATACTCCAATGAGCAGTTCTTC

J gene: TRBJ2-7
D gene: TRBD1
clone size: .
V gene: TRBV5-1
CDR3 protein: CASNRQGSTFYEQYF
CDR3 DNA: TGCGCCAGCAATCGACAGGGGTCGACTTTCTACGAGCAGTACTTC

J gene: TRBJ2-3
D gene: TRBD2
clone size: once
V gene: TRBV29-1
CDR3 protein: CSVEGGASGRMTDTQYF
CDR3 DNA: TGCAGCGTTGAAGGGGGGGCTAGCGGGAGGATGACAGATACGCAGTATTTT

J gene: TRBJ1-1
D gene: .
clone size: .
V gene: TRBV29-1
CDR3 protein: CSVEKDMNTEAFF
CDR3 DNA: TGCAGCGTTGAAAAGGACATGAACACTGAAGCTTTCTTT

J gene: TRBJ2-3
D gene: TRBD2
clone size: .
V gene: TRBV30
CDR3 protein: CAWSVGLAGYADTQYF
CDR3 DNA: TGTGCCTGGAGCGTAGGACTAGCGGGATATGCAGATACGCAGTATTTT

J gene: TRBJ2-5
D gene: .
clone size: .
V gene: TRBV11-3
CDR3 protein: CASSLTLGETQYF
CDR3 DNA: TGTGCCAGCAGCTTAACGTTAGGAGAGACCCAGTACTTC

J gene: TRBJ2-7
D gene: .
clone size: .
V gene: TRBV5-1
CDR3 protein: CASSRDRFEQYF
CDR3 DNA: TGCGCCAGCAGCCGCGACAGGTTCGAGCAGTACTTC

J gene: TRBJ2-1
D gene: TRBD2
clone size: .
V gene: TRBV9
CDR3 protein: CASSLGLVSNEQFF
CDR3 DNA: TGTGCCAGCAGCTTAGGACTAGTTAGCAATGAGCAGTTCTTC

J gene: TRBJ2-3
D gene: TRBD2
clone size: .
V gene: TRBV5-1
CDR3 protein: CASSLGLAGGTDTQYF
CDR3 DNA: TGCGCCAGCAGCCTCGGACTAGCGGGAGGCACAGATACGCAGTATTTT

J gene: TRBJ2-7
D gene: TRBD1
clone size: .
V gene: TRBV6-5
CDR3 protein: CASSYEGTGAYEQYF
CDR3 DNA: TGTGCCAGCAGTTACGAGGGGACAGGGGCCTACGAGCAGTACTTC

J gene: TRBJ1-1
D gene: TRBD1
clone size: .
V gene: TRBV18
CDR3 protein: CASSGTGPEAFF
CDR3 DNA: TGTGCCAGCTCCGGGACAGGGCCCGAAGCTTTCTTT

J gene: TRBJ2-2
D gene: .
clone size: .
V gene: TRBV2
CDR3 protein: CASRTNAPTGELFF
CDR3 DNA: TGTGCCAGCAGGACGAATGCTCCCACCGGGGAGCTGTTTTTT

J gene: TRBJ1-1
D gene: .
clone size: .
V gene: TRBV9
CDR3 protein: CASSWGVDTEAFF
CDR3 DNA: TGTGCCAGCAGCTGGGGGGTCGACACTGAAGCTTTCTTT

J gene: TRBJ2-2
D gene: TRBD1
clone size: .
V gene: TRBV10-3
CDR3 protein: CAISEFPDRDNTGELFF
CDR3 DNA: TGTGCCATCAGTGAGTTCCCCGACAGGGACAACACCGGGGAGCTGTTTTTT

J gene: TRBJ1-2
D gene: .
clone size: .
V gene: TRBV28
CDR3 protein: CASSPEFYGYTF
CDR3 DNA: TGTGCCAGCAGTCCGGAGTTTTATGGCTACACCTTC

J gene: TRBJ2-7
D gene: .
clone size: .
V gene: TRBV5-1
CDR3 protein: CASSLEQGGYEQYF
CDR3 DNA: TGCGCCAGCAGCTTGGAGCAGGGTGGCTACGAGCAGTACTTC

J gene: TRBJ1-3
D gene: TRBD1
clone size: .
V gene: TRBV6-1
CDR3 protein: CASRYRGGNTIYF
CDR3 DNA: TGTGCCAGCAGATACAGGGGGGGAAACACCATATATTTT

J gene: TRBJ2-3
D gene: .
clone size: .
V gene: TRBV11-2
CDR3 protein: CASSLMGTDTQYF
CDR3 DNA: TGTGCCAGCAGCTTAATGGGCACAGATACGCAGTATTTT

J gene: TRBJ1-3
D gene: .
clone size: .
V gene: TRBV28
CDR3 protein: CASSGGGRNTIYF
CDR3 DNA: TGTGCCAGCAGTGGCGGAGGGAGAAACACCATATATTTT

J gene: TRBJ1-1
D gene: .
clone size: .
V gene: TRBV18
CDR3 protein: CASSPRTRRTEAFF
CDR3 DNA: TGTGCCAGCTCACCGAGGACCCGAAGGACTGAAGCTTTCTTT

J gene: TRBJ2-7
D gene: TRBD2
clone size: .
V gene: TRBV19
CDR3 protein: CASSISAGGESYEQYF
CDR3 DNA: TGTGCCAGTAGTATCTCCGCGGGGGGCGAGTCCTACGAGCAGTACTTC

J gene: TRBJ2-3
D gene: .
clone size: .
V gene: TRBV18
CDR3 protein: CASSPGRGVSTDTQYF
CDR3 DNA: TGTGCCAGCTCACCCGGCAGAGGGGTTAGCACAGATACGCAGTATTTT

J gene: TRBJ2-7
D gene: .
clone size: .
V gene: TRBV7-9
CDR3 protein: CASRLKGSHEQYF
CDR3 DNA: TGTGCCAGCAGATTAAAGGGTTCCCACGAGCAGTACTTC

J gene: TRBJ1-2
D gene: .
clone size: .
V gene: TRBV6-6
CDR3 protein: CASSYAGMRGYTF
CDR3 DNA: TGTGCCAGCAGTTACGCCGGAATGAGAGGCTACACCTTC

J gene: TRBJ1-1
D gene: .
clone size: .
V gene: TRBV7-2
CDR3 protein: CASSFQGVNTEAFF
CDR3 DNA: TGTGCCAGCAGCTTCCAGGGTGTGAACACTGAAGCTTTCTTT

J gene: TRBJ2-5
D gene: .
clone size: .
V gene: TRBV18
CDR3 protein: CASSPHKGETQYF
CDR3 DNA: TGTGCCAGCTCACCCCACAAGGGGGAGACCCAGTACTTC

J gene: TRBJ2-2
D gene: TRBD1
clone size: .
V gene: TRBV30
CDR3 protein: CAWSVGTGGFPGELFF
CDR3 DNA: TGTGCCTGGAGTGTGGGAACAGGGGGTTTCCCCGGGGAGCTGTTTTTT

J gene: TRBJ2-7
D gene: .
clone size: .
V gene: TRBV6-5
CDR3 protein: CASSRDGSYEQYF
CDR3 DNA: TGTGCCAGCAGCCGGGACGGCTCCTACGAGCAGTACTTC

J gene: TRBJ2-3
D gene: .
clone size: .
V gene: TRBV7-2
CDR3 protein: CASSLKISTDTQYF
CDR3 DNA: TGTGCCAGCAGCTTAAAAATTAGCACAGATACGCAGTATTTT

J gene: TRBJ2-1
D gene: .
clone size: once
V gene: TRBV4-3
CDR3 protein: CASSQEAGASSYNEQFF
CDR3 DNA: TGCGCCAGCAGCCAAGAGGCGGGGGCTAGCTCCTACAATGAGCAGTTCTTC

J gene: TRBJ2-7
D gene: .
clone size: .
V gene: TRBV19
CDR3 protein: CASSPRDFYEQYF
CDR3 DNA: TGTGCCAGTAGTCCCCGGGACTTCTACGAGCAGTACTTC

J gene: TRBJ1-5
D gene: .
clone size: .
V gene: TRBV11-2
CDR3 protein: CASSLDPVGQPQHF
CDR3 DNA: TGTGCCAGCAGCTTAGATCCCGTCGGGCAGCCCCAGCATTTT

J gene: TRBJ1-3
D gene: .
clone size: .
V gene: TRBV9
CDR3 protein: CASSVDLPGGNTIYF
CDR3 DNA: TGTGCCAGCAGCGTAGACCTACCCGGTGGAAACACCATATATTTT

J gene: TRBJ2-2
D gene: TRBD2
clone size: .
V gene: TRBV10-3
CDR3 protein: CAISESPAGGNTGELFF
CDR3 DNA: TGTGCCATCAGTGAGTCCCCAGCGGGAGGGAACACCGGGGAGCTGTTTTTT

J gene: TRBJ2-7
D gene: .
clone size: .
V gene: TRBV27
CDR3 protein: CASSLAKSSYEQYF
CDR3 DNA: TGTGCCAGCAGTTTAGCGAAGAGCTCCTACGAGCAGTACTTC

J gene: TRBJ2-7
D gene: .
clone size: .
V gene: TRBV21-1
CDR3 protein: CASSASGQYEQYF
CDR3 DNA: TGTGCCAGCAGCGCCTCGGGACAGTACGAGCAGTACTTC

J gene: TRBJ2-7
D gene: TRBD2
clone size: few
V gene: TRBV12-5
CDR3 protein: CASGLARGRGGGEQYF
CDR3 DNA: TGTGCTAGTGGTTTGGCCAGGGGCCGGGGGGGAGGTGAGCAGTACTTC

J gene: TRBJ2-3
D gene: .
clone size: .
V gene: TRBV9
CDR3 protein: CASSVGPSWGTDTQYF
CDR3 DNA: TGTGCCAGCAGCGTAGGACCCTCCTGGGGCACAGATACGCAGTATTTT